These T cell receptor beta chains were read from a single sample in a study of blood T cells in healthy people across ages. TCRdb reanalysed the 5' RACE reads using MiXCR and keeps one entry per CDR3 protein. The sample consists of 850,000 to 1,300,000 distinct CDR3 sequences, 45% of them appearing once. The sequenced sample was blood. All receptors derive from an older woman in good health. The CDR3 runs from the conserved cysteine through the conserved F or W.

v_gene	j_gene	CDR3aa
TRBV11-1	TRBJ2-5	CASSLARVLQTQYF
TRBV20-1	TRBJ2-6	CSALTSGRAYGANVLTF
TRBV5-8	TRBJ2-1	CASTGQGAYNEQFF
TRBV29-1	.	CSVVGLAGGGEQYF
TRBV27	TRBJ2-5	CASSLTERGHAETQYF
TRBV7-2	TRBJ2-1	CASSGSGLAGYNEQFF
TRBV20-1	TRBJ2-1	CSASELSYNEQFF
TRBV7-9	TRBJ2-4	CASSLAPPSTGREQYF
TRBV6-1	TRBJ1-4	CASSPGDRVSEKLFF
TRBV5-1	TRBJ1-2	CASSLVAGHYGYTF
TRBV11-2	TRBJ2-7	CASSLDSVWGEQYF
TRBV2	TRBJ1-2	CASSDAGANYGYTF
TRBV20-1	TRBJ1-1	CSARDLTGREDEAFF
TRBV6-1	TRBJ2-5	CASRSGRKVQETQYF
TRBV5-1	TRBJ2-3	CASSSGAGGADTQYF
TRBV20-1	TRBJ1-4	CSARFGGDEKLFF
TRBV12-3/TRBV12-4	TRBJ1-1	CASSPQQTEAFF
TRBV10-3	TRBJ2-7	CAIRTENTNEQYF
TRBV21-1	TRBJ2-1	CASSKKLQSGALLTYNEQFF
TRBV20-1	TRBJ2-5	CSARDGRDPQETQYF
TRBV6-5	TRBJ1-2	CASRHGGLDGYTF
TRBV21-1	TRBJ2-4	CASSRGGNIQYF
TRBV7-8	TRBJ2-5	CASSLGAGAPQETQYF
TRBV7-2	TRBJ2-7	CASSFRGASGSQYF
TRBV27	TRBJ2-3	CASSLFASGLNTDTQYF
TRBV9	TRBJ2-3	CASSFTITSGITDTQYF
TRBV15	TRBJ2-6	CATSRTAGLSSGANVLTF
TRBV4-2	TRBJ2-5	CASSPLWRLQETQYF
TRBV12-3/TRBV12-4	TRBJ2-1	CASSAGGRYKEQFF
TRBV4-1	TRBJ1-2	CASSQDRDPRYGYTF
TRBV7-6	TRBJ2-3	CASSRRVKDTQYF
TRBV5-5	TRBJ2-7	CASSPLGQGRSYEQYF
TRBV20-1	TRBJ1-4	CSAQGQTNEKLFF
TRBV30	TRBJ1-2	CARDRPSKGYTF
TRBV27	.	CASSVAPGASEQYF
TRBV6-6	TRBJ1-5	CASSYGLPNSNQPQHF
TRBV3-1	.	CASSQELSGGSSYNEQYF
TRBV4-1	TRBJ2-1	CASSQRVYNEQFF
TRBV19	TRBJ2-7	CASSMGQMMTYEQYF
TRBV10-3	TRBJ2-5	CAISTKDEQYF
TRBV4-2	TRBJ2-4	CASSSGGAEAKNIQYF